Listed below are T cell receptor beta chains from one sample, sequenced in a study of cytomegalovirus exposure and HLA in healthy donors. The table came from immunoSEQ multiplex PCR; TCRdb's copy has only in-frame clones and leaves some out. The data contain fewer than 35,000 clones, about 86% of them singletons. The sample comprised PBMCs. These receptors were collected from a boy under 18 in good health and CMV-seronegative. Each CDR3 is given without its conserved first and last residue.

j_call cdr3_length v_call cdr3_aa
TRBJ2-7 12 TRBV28 ASSLDRGGYEQY
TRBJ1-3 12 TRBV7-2 ASILDSSRNTIY
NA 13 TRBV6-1 ASSEAPEGSYEQY
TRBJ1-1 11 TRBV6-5 ASMWEADTEAF
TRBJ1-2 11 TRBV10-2 ASSDRETYGYT
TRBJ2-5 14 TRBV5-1 ASSLAGLALWETQY
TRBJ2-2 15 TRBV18 ASSPLVQGASTGELF
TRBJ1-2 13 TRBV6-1 ASSDRQGVHDGYT
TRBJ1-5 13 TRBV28 ASSNTGGGYQPQH
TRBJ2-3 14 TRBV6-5 ASSYSGLAGADTQY
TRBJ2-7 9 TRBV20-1 SARSGWEQY
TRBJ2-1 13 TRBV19 ASSISQRGVMKQF
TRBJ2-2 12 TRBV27 ASSLFGEGGELF
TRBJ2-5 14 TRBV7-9 ASSTILAGGRETQY
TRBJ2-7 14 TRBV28 ASSWEFKVGNYEQY
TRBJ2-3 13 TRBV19 ASSILTGSAETQY
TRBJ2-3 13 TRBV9 ASSVTLALTDTQY
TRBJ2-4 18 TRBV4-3 ASIGADRPIFIKAKNIQY
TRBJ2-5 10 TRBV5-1 ASSPGRETQY
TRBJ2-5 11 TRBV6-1 ASSLREQETQY
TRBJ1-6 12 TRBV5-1 ASSQAGSVGPLH
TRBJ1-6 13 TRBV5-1 ASSLAGVDNSPLH
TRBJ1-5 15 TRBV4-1 ASSQMTPEQGNQPQH
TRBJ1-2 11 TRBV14 ASSEQGYYGYT
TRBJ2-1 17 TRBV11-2 ASSLYGTGLRGGYNEQF
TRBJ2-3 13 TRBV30 AWSRTGVSTDTQY
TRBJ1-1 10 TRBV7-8 ASARGDTEAF
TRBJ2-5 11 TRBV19 ASSISSQETQY
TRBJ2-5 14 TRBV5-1 ASSLDSGGLQETQY
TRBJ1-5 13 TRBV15 ATSRDGGSGQPQH
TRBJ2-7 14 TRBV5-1 ASSLGWDRSSYEQY
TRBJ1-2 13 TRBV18 ASSLGTGMDYGYT
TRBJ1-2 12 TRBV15 ATSPRMAGDGYT
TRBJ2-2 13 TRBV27 ASSLYTGGPGELF
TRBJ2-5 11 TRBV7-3 ASSLSRGETQY
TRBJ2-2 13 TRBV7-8 ASSLVGQGSGELF
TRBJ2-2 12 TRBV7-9 ASSLVGRTGELF
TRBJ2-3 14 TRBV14 ASSPRQGISTDTQY
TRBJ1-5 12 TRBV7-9 ASSQGTGDQPQH
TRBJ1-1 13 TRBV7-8 ASSEIRVMNTEAF